The clone carrying this T cell receptor beta chain was detected many times. No antigen is known for it. This entry is derived from a study of breast tumors, draining lymph nodes, adjacent tissues. Study results and caveats: Luminal-like breast cancer showed significantly greater tumor-nontumor repertoire similarity than basal-like breast cancer did. Tumor TCR diversity was below lymph nodes but above nontumor tissue. That most tumor T cells come from lymph nodes remained unproven.

Trimming took off 2 bases at V and 2 bases at J, with 8 bases between the two ends. Germline V lookup: CDR1 SGHDT, CDR2 YYEEEE. This CDR3 spans 14 amino acids. From the multiplex PCR reads, TCRdb called clonotypes with MiXCR, one entry per CDR3 protein. Among 60,000 to 70,000 distinct CDR3 sequences listed, less than 75% were seen once. The sample was breast tumor tissue. The sequence came from a female donor with breast cancer. Some clones in this sample may be carry-over from other donors' samples. The gene calls are TRBV5-6 and TRBJ1-5; D is unresolved. CDR3 loop: CASSFWGRNQPQHF. As DNA, the CDR3 is TGTGCCAGCAGCTTTTGGGGTCGCAATCAGCCCCAGCATTTT.